Listed below are T cell receptor beta chains from one sample, sequenced in a study of T cells in Graves' hyperthyroidism and ophthalmopathy. One entry per CDR3 protein results from TCRdb running MiXCR on the multiplex PCR reads. The data show about 560,000 distinct CDR3 sequences, 12% to 15% seen once. Sequenced sample: blood. The origin of the receptors is a woman aged 35 to 49 with Graves' hyperthyroidism. Both conserved end residues are part of each CDR3. D genes are given only for firm matches. Only part of the rows carry a size: once, few, many, or a class if the clone is expanded.

TRBD2	many	TRBV2	TRBJ2-7	CASSVVLAGVSDEQYF	TGTGCCAGCAGTGTGGTACTAGCGGGAGTTTCCGACGAGCAGTACTTC
NA	few	TRBV30	TRBJ2-5	CAWSQDFQETQYF	TGTGCCTGGAGTCAGGATTTCCAAGAGACCCAGTACTTC
TRBD1	few	TRBV19	TRBJ2-5	CASSTLRTGSTYQETQYF	TGTGCCAGTAGTACCCTAAGGACAGGTTCAACGTACCAAGAGACCCAGTACTTC
NA	many	TRBV10-2	TRBJ2-7	CASSEGGEQYF	TGCGCCAGCAGTGAAGGGGGAGAGCAGTACTTC
NA	many	TRBV5-1	TRBJ2-3	CASSFPGSDTQYF	TGCGCCAGCAGCTTTCCAGGGTCAGATACGCAGTATTTT
TRBD2	many	TRBV7-2	TRBJ2-7	CASSSGTSGAYEQYF	TGTGCCAGCAGCTCGGGGACTAGCGGGGCCTACGAGCAGTACTTC
NA	many	TRBV11-3	TRBJ2-7	CASSFYHEQYF	TGTGCCAGCAGCTTCTATCACGAGCAGTACTTC
NA	many	TRBV18	TRBJ2-3	CATLDFPWTDTQYF	TGTGCCACCCTGGACTTTCCGTGGACAGATACGCAGTATTTT
TRBD1	many	TRBV30	TRBJ2-7	CAWSQGAYEQYF	TGTGCCTGGTCGCAGGGGGCATACGAGCAGTACTTC
TRBD1	few	TRBV12-3/TRBV12-4	TRBJ2-4	CASSSPGQGAVTKNIQYF	TGTGCCAGCAGTTCCCCGGGACAGGGGGCTGTGACCAAAAACATTCAGTACTTC
TRBD2	many	TRBV7-2	TRBJ2-1	CASSSERERNEQFF	TGTGCCAGCAGCTCGGAGCGGGAAAGGAATGAGCAGTTCTTC
NA	few	TRBV5-1	TRBJ1-1	CASSLLNQAVTEAFF	TGCGCCAGCAGCCTGCTGAATCAGGCTGTCACTGAAGCTTTCTTT
NA	NA	TRBV5-1	TRBJ2-5	CASSTVGGGTGEHF	NA
NA	NA	TRBV7-3	TRBJ1-1	CASSLTSGGTEAFF	TGTGCCAGCAGCTTAACATCGGGAGGGACTGAAGCTTTCTTT
NA	many	TRBV28	TRBJ1-5	CATQPRLGNQPQHF	TGTGCCACCCAACCTCGTCTGGGCAATCAGCCCCAGCATTTT
TRBD2	many	TRBV27	TRBJ2-1	CASSQLSGGSYNEQFF	TGTGCCAGCAGCCAACTTAGCGGGGGCTCCTACAATGAGCAGTTCTTC
NA	NA	TRBV5-6	TRBJ2-7	CASSLYQVAAYEQYF	TGTGCCAGCAGCCTCTACCAAGTAGCGGCCTACGAGCAGTACTTC
NA	once	TRBV19	TRBJ2-1	CASSRQADNEQFF	TGTGCCAGTAGTCGCCAGGCAGACAATGAGCAGTTCTTC
TRBD2	many	TRBV28	TRBJ2-7	CASSTLTSGYYEQYF	TGTGCCAGCAGCACGCTGACTAGCGGGTACTACGAGCAGTACTTC
TRBD2	many	TRBV12-3/TRBV12-4	TRBJ2-7	CASRVTGTSRAEQYF	TGTGCCAGCAGAGTAACCGGGACTAGTCGTGCCGAGCAGTACTTC
NA	NA	TRBV20-1	TRBJ2-6	CSARGLGPGANVLTF	TGCAGTGCTAGAGGGTTAGGGCCTGGGGCCAACGTCCTGACTTTC
NA	many	TRBV20-1	TRBJ2-7	CSAEGTTDEQYF	TGCAGTGCCGAGGGCACGACCGACGAGCAGTACTTC
NA	NA	TRBV7-9	TRBJ2-3	CASSFAVPTDTQYF	TGTGCCAGCAGCTTCGCGGTACCCACAGATACGCAGTATTTT
NA	NA	TRBV27	TRBJ1-5	CASSLGAKGGPQHF	TGTGCCAGCAGTCTGGGGGCTAAGGGGGGGCCCCAGCATTTT
NA	NA	TRBV29-1	TRBJ2-1	CSVPTGLYNEQFF	TGCAGCGTTCCAACGGGACTCTACAATGAGCAGTTCTTC
TRBD1	many	TRBV2	TRBJ1-2	CASSDQGASGYTF	TGTGCCAGCAGTGATCAGGGGGCTTCTGGCTACACCTTC
NA	NA	TRBV20-1	TRBJ1-1	CSARTPGGAFF	TGCAGTGCTAGAACCCCCGGCGGGGCTTTCTTT
TRBD1	NA	TRBV15	TRBJ2-7	CATSIGQGPYEQYF	TGTGCCACCAGCATAGGACAGGGACCCTACGAGCAGTACTTC
TRBD2	many	TRBV12-3/TRBV12-4	TRBJ2-1	CASSPGTSGSPSEQFF	TGTGCCAGCAGCCCCGGGACTAGCGGGAGTCCCAGTGAGCAGTTCTTC
NA	many	TRBV3-1	TRBJ2-3	CASSPGSGYTDTQYF	TGTGCCAGCAGCCCTGGTAGCGGCTACACAGATACGCAGTATTTT
NA	many	TRBV5-1	TRBJ1-6	CASSLSGLHNSPLHF	TGCGCCAGCAGCTTGTCCGGGCTTCATAATTCACCCCTCCACTTT
NA	NA	TRBV30	TRBJ1-2	CAWTRTGPYGYTF	TGTGCCTGGACCCGTACAGGCCCCTATGGCTACACCTTC
TRBD2	many	TRBV7-9	TRBJ2-5	CASSFTSDQETQYF	TGTGCCAGCAGCTTTACTAGCGACCAAGAGACCCAGTACTTC
NA	many	TRBV12-3/TRBV12-4	TRBJ1-4	CASARPGGNEKLFF	TGTGCCAGTGCCCGCCCGGGGGGCAACGAAAAACTGTTTTTT
NA	few	TRBV28	TRBJ1-2	CAVTGTGRGYTF	TGTGCCGTTACCGGAACGGGAAGGGGCTACACCTTC
TRBD2	many	TRBV5-1	TRBJ2-7	CASSDPGGSPYEQYF	TGCGCCAGCAGCGATCCCGGGGGGAGCCCCTACGAGCAGTACTTC
NA	NA	TRBV5-1	TRBJ2-5	CASSLEALETQYF	TGCGCCAGCAGCTTGGAAGCGTTAGAGACCCAGTACTTC
NA	NA	TRBV3-1	TRBJ1-2	CASSLRTETGYTF	TGTGCCAGCAGTTTAAGGACAGAGACGGGCTACACCTTC
TRBD1	few	TRBV5-8	TRBJ2-7	CASSWGTGQMDEQYF	TGTGCCAGCAGCTGGGGGACAGGGCAAATGGACGAGCAGTACTTC
TRBD2	few	TRBV28	TRBJ2-2	CASSFPPTSGNTGELFF	TGTGCCAGCAGTTTCCCGCCGACTAGCGGGAACACCGGGGAGCTGTTTTTT
TRBD2	few	TRBV20-1	TRBJ2-5	CSAGGAGVETQYF	TGCAGTGCTGGCGGGGCGGGAGTGGAGACCCAGTACTTC
NA	NA	TRBV19	TRBJ1-1	CASSISAGSAEAFF	TGTGCCAGTAGTATCTCAGCAGGGAGTGCTGAAGCTTTCTTT
NA	few	TRBV7-3	TRBJ1-3	CASSPGGPGALSGNTIYF	TGTGCCAGCAGCCCCGGGGGGCCCGGGGCCCTCTCTGGAAACACCATATATTTT
NA	many	TRBV7-2	TRBJ2-1	CASSFGVAGFEQFF	TGTGCCAGCAGCTTCGGGGTCGCGGGGTTCGAGCAGTTCTTC
TRBD2	few	TRBV20-1	TRBJ2-2	CSASASGRATGELFF	TGCAGTGCTTCCGCTAGCGGGAGGGCCACCGGGGAGCTGTTTTTT
NA	few	TRBV3-1	TRBJ2-5	CASSESQETQYF	TGTGCCAGCAGCGAATCCCAAGAGACCCAGTACTTC
NA	NA	TRBV19	TRBJ2-2	CASSIDLGGANTGELFF	TGTGCCAGTAGTATAGATCTGGGAGGAGCGAACACCGGGGAGCTGTTTTTT
NA	NA	TRBV6-1	TRBJ1-5	CASIPGTFNQPQHF	TGTGCCAGCATCCCAGGGACATTCAATCAGCCCCAGCATTTT
NA	many	TRBV30	TRBJ1-1	CAWSPSTVREAFF	TGTGCCTGGAGTCCCTCGACGGTCCGTGAAGCTTTCTTT
TRBD1	many	TRBV3-1	TRBJ1-2	CASSQLETGETF	TGTGCCAGCAGCCAGCTAGAGACAGGGGAGACCTTC
TRBD1	many	TRBV20-1	TRBJ1-2	CSARDPRDSHNYGYTF	TGCAGTGCTAGAGATCCCCGGGACAGTCACAACTATGGCTACACCTTC
TRBD1	NA	TRBV5-1	TRBJ1-3	CASRGHTGTASSGNTIYF	TGCGCCAGCCGGGGTCATACCGGGACAGCGAGCTCTGGAAACACCATATATTTT
TRBD2	NA	TRBV15	TRBJ2-7	CATSRDDAAGGFGEQYF	TGTGCCACCAGCAGAGATGATGCGGCGGGAGGGTTCGGCGAGCAGTACTTC
NA	NA	TRBV30	TRBJ2-6	CAWKRGSGANVLTF	TGTGCCTGGAAACGGGGCTCTGGGGCCAACGTCCTGACTTTC
NA	NA	TRBV5-1	TRBJ2-2	CASSLAETGNTGELFF	TGCGCCAGCAGCCTGGCGGAGACAGGCAACACCGGGGAGCTGTTTTTT